This T cell receptor beta chain derives from a study of T cell responses to AZD1222 COVID-19 vaccine. CDR1 SGHAT and CDR2 FQNNGV come from the germline V gene. CDR3 length equals 14 residues. V trimming: 6 bases; J trimming: 0 bases; junction bases outside the gene matches: 2. Of note for this clone: Its antigen remains unknown.

Only in-frame clones appear in the TCRdb table, and some are missing; sequencing was by immunoSEQ multiplex PCR. This table has under 150,000 clones, approximately 90% appearing once. Study-level results: It was only a handful of AZD1222 recipients who were seropositive at baseline. White British people made up most donors, females outnumbered males, and clonal diversity was possibly underestimated.

This sample comprised peripheral blood, obtained on day 0 of AZD1222 vaccination. This chain uses TRBV11-2 with TRBJ2-7; 10 bases match TRBD2. The source is an adult in good health. The CDR3 coding sequence is TGTGCCAGCAGTTCTAGCGGGAGCTCCTACGAGCAGTACTTC. Protein sequence: CASSSSGSSYEQYF.